A single sample gave rise to the 8 T cell receptor beta chains below, sequenced in a study of beta chain features in type 1 diabetes. Points from the study as a whole: Among all four CD4+ subsets, Type 1 diabetes patients had TCRB CDR3s that were moderately but significantly shorter.

These receptors lack a known antigen. Expressed TCRB transcripts were sequenced, since all the RNA that had been isolated was reverse transcribed. Produced via immunoSEQ multiplex PCR; TCRdb's table is partial and in-frame only. This table has 40,000 to 60,000 clones, about three fifths appearing once. The sequencing input was stem cell memory CD4+ T cells from blood. The source is a woman aged 25 to 39 with type 1 diabetes.

This clone came up a few times. The chain recombines TRBV7-9 with TRBJ1-5; D not certain. Between the trimmed V and J ends, which lost 1 base and 1 base, there was a span of 5 bases. The germline V gene encodes CDR1 SEHNR and CDR2 FQNEAQ (reference sequence). The length of the CDR3 is 14 residues. The CDR3: CASSLGESNQPQHF. The DNA of the CDR3 is TGTGCCAGCAGCTTAGGCGAAAGCAATCAGCCCCAGCATTTT.

This clone appeared a single time. The chain carries TRBV2 and TRBJ2-5; 9 positions match TRBD2. The end of the DNA aligns better with TRBJ2-7, so the J call may be wrong. Germline V gives CDR1 SNHLY, CDR2 FYNNEI. This CDR3 comprises 16 residues. The CDR3 protein is CASSELRGRANYEQYF. The CDR3 DNA is TGTGCCAGCAGTGAACTCCGCGGGAGGGCCAATTACGAGCAGTACTTC.

The chain employs TRBV4-2 and TRBJ2-2, with 9 bases lining up with TRBD2. V trimming: 0 bases; J trimming: 7 bases; junction bases outside the gene matches: 6. Germline-derived CDR1 and CDR2 are LGHNA and YNFKEQ. This CDR3 has 16 amino acids. DNA for the CDR3: TGTGCCAGCAGCCAAGATCCAGCGGGAGGCGGCGGGGAGCTGTTTTTT. Its protein product is CASSQDPAGGGGELFF.

The chain has TRBV18 and TRBJ2-7; 11 positions match TRBD1. CDR1 KGHSH and CDR2 LQKENI come from the germline V gene. The CDR3 length is 15 residues. The trim removed 6 bases at V and 1 base at J, leaving 5 bases unmatched. CDR3 bases: TGTGCCAGCTCGGTGGGACAGGGGGGATCCTACGAGCAGTACTTC. Encoded protein: CASSVGQGGSYEQYF.

This clone has just a few counts. This rearrangement joins TRBV29-1 to TRBJ1-1, with D unclear. Germline loops: CDR1 SQVTM, CDR2 ANQGSEA. There are 14 residues in the CDR3. The V end was cut by 2 bases, the J end by 0 bases, with 10 bases between. The CDR3 nucleotides are TGCAGCGTTGAATCATCAGTCATGAACACTGAAGCTTTCTTT. Translated, it gives CSVESSVMNTEAFF.

This chain links TRBV9 with TRBJ2-1, with D possibly matching TRBD1 (5 bases). CDR3 size: 15 residues. Germline V gives CDR1 SGDLS, CDR2 YYNGEE. With 6 bases removed from V and 2 bases from J, the gap between germline ends came to 15 bases. The CDR3, as DNA: TGTGCCAGCACATCGGGTTCAGGGACCTACAATGAGCAGTTCTTC. Translation gives CASTSGSGTYNEQFF.

This clone was picked up a small number of times. The chain couples TRBV19 to TRBJ2-5, with 11 bases that match TRBD1. The CDR3 runs 14 residues. The germline CDR1 and CDR2 sequences are LNHDA and SQIVND (reference sequence). Germline trimming cut 7 bases from V and 11 bases from J; bases unmatched to any gene: 12. CDR3 loop: CASTKGQGAREQYF. CDR3 nucleotides: TGTGCCAGTACCAAAGGACAGGGGGCGCGTGAGCAGTACTTC.

The chain uses TRBV5-4 and TRBJ2-5, with D perhaps TRBD1 (5 bases). The germline V gene has CDR1 SGHNT and CDR2 YYREEE (reference sequence). V was trimmed by 0 bases and J by 5 bases, leaving 8 bases between them. CDR3 length: 13 amino acids. CDR3 residues: CASSLGDSETQYF. In nucleotides, the CDR3 is TGTGCCAGCAGCTTGGGAGACAGTGAGACCCAGTACTTC.